This record covers a single T cell receptor (beta chain). The antigen is unknown. This CDR3 region has 14 residues. Germline CDR1 reads MNHNS; CDR2 reads SASEGT. V was cut by 2 bases and J by 4 bases, with 12 bases left in between. Measured with immunoSEQ multiplex PCR; TCRdb has only the in-frame clones, and not every one. The sample consists of roughly 70,000 clones, 75% to 85% of them appearing once. These data are taken from a study of T cell responses to AZD1222 COVID-19 vaccine. Study-wide points: Among vaccine-associated CD4 TCRs, coverage spanned spike, with dominance at 160-218 and 743-854. Two doses of AZD1222 preceded a rise in Spike-specific TCR breadth and depth. Clonal diversity was possibly underestimated, and the donors were mostly white British, with more females.

The receptor's source is an adult in good health. J is TRBJ2-7 and V is TRBV6-1, with D possibly being TRBD2 (5 bases). The specimen comprised peripheral blood, sampled on day 0 of AZD1222 vaccination. The CDR3 here is CASSESTAGYEQYF. The DNA for the CDR3 is TGTGCCAGCAGTGAATCCACGGCGGGTTACGAGCAGTACTTC.